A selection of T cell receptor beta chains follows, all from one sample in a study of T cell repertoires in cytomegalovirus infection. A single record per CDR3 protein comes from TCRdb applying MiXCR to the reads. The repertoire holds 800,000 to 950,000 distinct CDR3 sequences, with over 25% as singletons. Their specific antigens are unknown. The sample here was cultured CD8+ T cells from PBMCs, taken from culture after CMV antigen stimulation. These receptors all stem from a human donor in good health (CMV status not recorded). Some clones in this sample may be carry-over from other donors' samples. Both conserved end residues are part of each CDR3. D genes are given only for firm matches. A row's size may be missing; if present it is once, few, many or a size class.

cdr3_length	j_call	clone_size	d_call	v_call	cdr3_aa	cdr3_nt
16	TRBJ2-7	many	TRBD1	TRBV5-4	CASSRPGQEVEDEQYF	TGTGCCAGCAGCAGACCGGGACAGGAGGTCGAAGACGAGCAGTACTTC
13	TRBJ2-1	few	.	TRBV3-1	CASSQDAGNEQFF	TGTGCCAGCAGCCAAGATGCGGGCAATGAGCAGTTCTTC
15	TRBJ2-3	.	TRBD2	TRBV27	CASSLIGGGSLTQYF	TGTGCCAGCAGTTTAATAGGCGGGGGGTCGTTGACGCAGTATTTT
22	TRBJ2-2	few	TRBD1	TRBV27	CASSLDTPGTDIIRPNTGELFF	TGTGCCAGCAGTTTAGATACCCCCGGGACAGACATCATCAGACCGAACACCGGGGAGCTGTTTTTT
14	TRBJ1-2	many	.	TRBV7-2	CASSLTTDYYGYTF	TGTGCCAGCAGCTTAACAACAGACTACTATGGCTACACCTTC
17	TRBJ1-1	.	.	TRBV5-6	CASSLNPARVLNTEAFF	TGTGCCAGCAGCTTGAATCCGGCGAGAGTTTTGAACACTGAAGCTTTCTTT
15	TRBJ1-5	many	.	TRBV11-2	CASSPSGGSNQPQHF	TGTGCCAGCAGCCCTTCTGGGGGGAGCAATCAGCCCCAGCATTTT
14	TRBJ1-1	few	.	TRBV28	CASNLGGLLAEAFF	TGTGCCAGCAATCTTGGGGGGCTATTGGCTGAAGCTTTCTTT
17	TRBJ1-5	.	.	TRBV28	CASSLWDDGSGNQPQHF	TGTGCCAGCAGTTTATGGGACGATGGTTCCGGCAATCAGCCCCAGCATTTT
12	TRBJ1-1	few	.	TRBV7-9	CASLGANTEAFF	TGTGCCAGCTTGGGGGCGAACACTGAAGCTTTCTTT
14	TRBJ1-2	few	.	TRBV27	CASSLRGVNYGYTF	TGTGCCAGCAGTTTGAGGGGCGTTAACTATGGCTACACCTTC
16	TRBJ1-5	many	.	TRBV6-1	CASSETGRELPGAQHF	TGTGCCAGCAGTGAGACGGGCAGGGAATTACCTGGAGCCCAGCATTTT
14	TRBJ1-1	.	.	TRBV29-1	CSVEVKGGYTEAFF	TGCAGCGTTGAAGTCAAAGGGGGATACACTGAAGCTTTCTTT
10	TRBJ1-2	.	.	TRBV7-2	CATVGVGYTF	TGTGCTACCGTGGGGGTTGGCTACACCTTC
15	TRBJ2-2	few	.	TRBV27	CASRGSGGLTGELFF	TGTGCCAGCAGGGGGTCCGGGGGGCTCACCGGGGAGCTGTTTTTT
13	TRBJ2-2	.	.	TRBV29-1	CSVVSVDTGELFF	TGCAGCGTTGTTTCCGTGGACACCGGGGAGCTGTTTTTT
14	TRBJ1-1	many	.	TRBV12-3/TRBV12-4	CASSPPGGHTEAFF	TGTGCCAGCAGCCCCCCCGGGGGACACACTGAAGCTTTCTTT
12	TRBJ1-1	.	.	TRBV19	CASTWGDTEAFF	TGTGCCAGTACCTGGGGGGACACTGAAGCTTTCTTT
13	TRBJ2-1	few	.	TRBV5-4	CASSLAFVNEQFF	TGTGCCAGCAGCTTGGCTTTTGTCAATGAGCAGTTCTTC
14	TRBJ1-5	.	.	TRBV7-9	CASSTTKGNQPQHF	TGTGCCAGCAGCACTACTAAGGGCAATCAGCCCCAGCATTTT
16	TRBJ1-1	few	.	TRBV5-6	CASSLEGNLRDTEAFF	TGTGCCAGCAGCTTGGAGGGGAACCTGAGGGACACTGAAGCTTTCTTT
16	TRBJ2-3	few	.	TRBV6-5	CATKHGAFTGTDTQYF	TGTGCCACGAAGCACGGGGCCTTTACCGGCACAGATACGCAGTATTTT
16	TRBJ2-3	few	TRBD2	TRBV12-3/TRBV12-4	CASRATSGGITDTQYF	TGTGCCAGCAGAGCGACTAGCGGAGGAATCACAGATACGCAGTATTTT
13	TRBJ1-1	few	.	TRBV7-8	CASSKGGNTEAFF	TGTGCCAGCAGCAAGGGGGGGAACACTGAAGCTTTCTTT
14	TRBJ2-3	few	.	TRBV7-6	CASSASILTDTQYF	TGTGCCAGCAGCGCTAGCATCCTAACAGATACGCAGTATTTT
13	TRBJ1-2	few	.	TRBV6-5	CASREGRAGGYTF	TGTGCCAGCAGAGAGGGGAGGGCAGGTGGCTACACCTTC
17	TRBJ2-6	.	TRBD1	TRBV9	CASSDQGQISGANVLTF	TGTGCCAGCAGCGACCAGGGACAGATCTCTGGGGCCAACGTCCTGACTTTC